Listed below are T cell receptor beta chains from one sample, sequenced in a study of blood T cells in healthy people across ages. MiXCR was run by TCRdb on the 5' RACE reads, yielding one entry per CDR3 protein. Of around 700,000 distinct CDR3 sequences in the sample, 20% to 25% are singletons; the top ten hold just under 9.5%. These data were likewise used in another study, on T cells of mothers and their children.

The sequencing sample was made of blood. All receptors come from a boy aged 5 to 17 in good health. CDR3s include the opening cysteine and the closing phenylalanine or tryptophan. The D gene is left open where the match is weak. Where a row states a size, it is once, few, many or the class of an expanded clone; other rows omit it.

TRBD1	TRBV27	TRBJ2-7	.	CASSLGQDPSYEQYF	TGTGCCAGCAGTTTAGGACAGGACCCCTCCTACGAGCAGTACTTC
.	TRBV20-1	TRBJ2-2	few	CSANPRGDTGELFF	TGCAGTGCTAATCCACGGGGAGACACCGGGGAGCTGTTTTTT
TRBD1	TRBV4-3	TRBJ1-4	many	CASSQDTTGSNEKLFF	TGCGCCAGCAGCCAAGATACGACAGGGTCTAATGAAAAACTGTTTTTT
.	TRBV15	TRBJ2-6	.	CATSPDRSGANVLTF	TGTGCCACCAGCCCAGACAGATCTGGGGCCAACGTCCTGACTTTC
TRBD1	TRBV6-5	TRBJ2-3	few	CASSSGGTGRTDTQYF	TGTGCCAGCAGTTCCGGGGGGACAGGGCGGACAGATACGCAGTATTTT
.	TRBV27	TRBJ1-6	.	CASSPMKNSPLHF	TGTGCCAGCAGCCCCATGAAAAATTCACCCCTCCACTTT
.	TRBV7-3	TRBJ1-1	.	CASSKQGYTEAFF	TGTGCCAGCAGTAAACAGGGTTACACTGAAGCTTTCTTT
TRBD2	TRBV15	TRBJ2-1	.	CATSTGRADYNEQFF	TGTGCCACCAGCACCGGGAGGGCCGATTACAATGAGCAGTTCTTC
TRBD2	TRBV29-1	TRBJ2-3	.	CSVAGLAGGDTQYF	TGCAGCGTGGCGGGACTAGCGGGAGGAGATACGCAGTATTTT
TRBD2	TRBV28	TRBJ2-5	.	CASSPPERGYQETQYF	TGTGCCAGCAGTCCCCCCGAGCGGGGGTACCAAGAGACCCAGTACTTC
.	TRBV12-3/TRBV12-4	TRBJ1-2	few	CASSSSRGGGGYTF	TGTGCCAGCAGTTCCTCAAGGGGGGGCGGTGGCTACACCTTC
TRBD2	TRBV4-3	TRBJ2-1	.	CASSQDVAGSSYNEQFF	TGCGCCAGCAGCCAAGATGTAGCGGGGAGCTCCTACAATGAGCAGTTCTTC
.	TRBV12-3/TRBV12-4	TRBJ2-4	many	CASSLRGIAKNIQYF	TGTGCCAGCAGTTTACGGGGGATAGCCAAAAACATTCAGTACTTC
.	TRBV7-8	TRBJ1-2	.	CASSLGFGGEGGYTF	TGTGCCAGCAGCTTAGGATTTGGGGGGGAGGGCGGCTACACCTTC
.	TRBV24-1	TRBJ2-5	.	CATSDPRGHGETQYF	TGTGCCACCAGTGATCCAAGGGGACATGGAGAGACCCAGTACTTC
TRBD2	TRBV11-2	TRBJ2-3	.	CASSSETAGVQDTQYF	TGTGCCAGCAGCTCCGAGACGGCGGGAGTGCAGGATACGCAGTATTTT
.	TRBV11-2	TRBJ2-1	.	CASTPGGHNEQFF	TGTGCCAGCACCCCGGGCGGGCACAATGAGCAGTTCTTC
TRBD2	TRBV27	TRBJ2-7	few	CASSPLGTSGAASYEQYF	TGTGCCAGCAGTCCCCTCGGGACTAGCGGGGCGGCCTCCTACGAGCAGTACTTC
TRBD2	TRBV19	TRBJ2-5	once	CAGTLSGSGKIQYF	TGTGCCGGTACTCTCAGCGGGAGCGGGAAGATCCAGTACTTC
.	TRBV10-3	TRBJ1-2	.	CAIRYETVDGYTF	TGTGCCATCAGGTACGAGACCGTAGATGGCTACACCTTC
TRBD2	TRBV6-1	TRBJ2-7	.	CASIAGHRPYEQYF	TGTGCCAGCATAGCGGGACACCGACCCTACGAGCAGTACTTC
.	TRBV29-1	TRBJ2-7	.	CSVYGGQDSYEQYF	TGCAGCGTTTACGGGGGTCAGGACTCCTACGAGCAGTACTTC
.	TRBV29-1	TRBJ2-3	.	CSVDLLGDDTQYF	TGCAGCGTTGATCTTCTCGGAGACGATACGCAGTATTTT
.	TRBV18	TRBJ2-5	.	CASSQPGGQETQYF	TGTGCCAGCTCACAGCCCGGCGGCCAAGAGACCCAGTACTTC
.	TRBV7-9	TRBJ2-7	.	CASSSALEGYEQYF	TGTGCCAGCAGCTCCGCCTTGGAAGGCTACGAGCAGTACTTC
.	TRBV7-3	TRBJ2-3	.	CASSVLGSTDTQYF	TGTGCCAGCAGCGTGTTAGGCAGCACAGATACGCAGTATTTT
.	TRBV6-5	TRBJ1-2	few	CASSYHPQDYGYTF	TGTGCCAGCAGTTACCATCCCCAGGACTATGGCTACACCTTC
.	TRBV6-1	TRBJ2-7	.	CASTQLTYEQYF	TGTGCCAGCACACAGTTAACCTACGAGCAGTACTTC
TRBD2	TRBV5-1	TRBJ2-1	.	CASSSTTSANNEQFF	TGCGCCAGCAGCTCGACGACTAGCGCAAACAATGAGCAGTTCTTC
.	TRBV4-3	TRBJ2-7	.	CASSQDRGGGNEQYF	TGCGCCAGCAGCCAAGATCGTGGGGGAGGTAACGAGCAGTACTTC
.	TRBV7-9	TRBJ2-7	.	CASSLVTHPYEQYF	TGTGCCAGCAGCTTAGTTACCCATCCCTACGAGCAGTACTTC
.	TRBV12-3/TRBV12-4	TRBJ2-2	few	CASSPGAVPTGELFF	TGTGCCAGCAGTCCCGGGGCAGTTCCCACCGGGGAGCTGTTTTTT
.	TRBV10-3	TRBJ1-1	.	CAIAEKGEAFF	TGTGCCATCGCAGAGAAGGGAGAAGCTTTCTTT
.	TRBV5-1	TRBJ2-7	.	CASSDTRGGYEQYF	TGCGCCAGCAGCGACACTAGAGGCGGCTACGAGCAGTACTTC
.	TRBV7-3	TRBJ2-1	few	CASSLTGVDSNEQFF	TGTGCCAGCAGCTTAACAGGGGTTGACTCCAATGAGCAGTTCTTC
.	TRBV20-1	TRBJ2-1	.	CSASGGGVNEQFF	TGCAGTGCTAGCGGTGGGGGCGTAAATGAGCAGTTCTTC
TRBD1	TRBV2	TRBJ2-7	.	CASSEWGQGVIYEQYF	TGTGCCAGCAGTGAATGGGGACAGGGTGTAATCTACGAGCAGTACTTC
.	TRBV29-1	TRBJ2-1	.	CSAYRVGVYNEQFF	TGCAGCGCATACAGGGTAGGGGTCTACAATGAGCAGTTCTTC
.	TRBV12-5	TRBJ2-2	few	CASGLSVETGELFF	TGTGCTAGTGGTTTGTCGGTTGAGACCGGGGAGCTGTTTTTT
.	TRBV7-8	TRBJ2-1	.	CASSQRGTVLLAEQFF	TGTGCCAGCAGCCAACGGGGGACTGTGCTCCTCGCCGAGCAGTTCTTC
.	TRBV25-1	TRBJ1-6	.	CASRRGQSSPLHF	TGTGCCAGCCGAAGGGGCCAAAGTTCACCCCTCCACTTT
.	TRBV29-1	TRBJ2-1	few	CSVPKDGMEQFF	TGCAGCGTCCCCAAAGACGGGATGGAGCAGTTCTTC
TRBD1	TRBV20-1	TRBJ1-5	.	CSATRGPGNQPQHF	TGCAGTGCTACCAGGGGGCCGGGCAATCAGCCCCAGCATTTT
TRBD2	TRBV7-9	TRBJ2-7	.	CASSPAGPSYEQYF	TGTGCCAGCAGCCCAGCGGGGCCCTCCTACGAGCAGTACTTC
.	TRBV20-1	TRBJ2-1	.	CSAHGYRDNEQFF	TGCAGTGCCCACGGGTATCGCGACAATGAGCAGTTCTTC
.	TRBV5-1	TRBJ2-7	.	CASSVSTSGIYEQYF	TGCGCCAGCAGCGTCAGTACCTCGGGGATCTACGAGCAGTACTTC
.	TRBV6-5	TRBJ1-1	.	CASTTDRGGTEAFF	TGTGCCAGCACCACGGATAGGGGTGGCACTGAAGCTTTCTTT
.	TRBV6-6	TRBJ1-4	few	CASSYSSDNEKLFF	TGTGCCAGCAGTTACTCGAGTGATAATGAAAAACTGTTTTTT
TRBD1	TRBV20-1	TRBJ2-5	few	CSASGTGSPETQYF	TGCAGTGCTTCCGGGACAGGGAGTCCAGAGACCCAGTACTTC
TRBD1	TRBV11-3	TRBJ2-2	.	CASSLNRDRVYTGELFF	TGTGCCAGCAGCTTAAACCGGGACAGGGTGTATACCGGGGAGCTGTTTTTT
.	TRBV5-1	TRBJ1-1	.	CASSSTVRTEAFF	TGCGCCAGCAGCTCGACAGTCCGGACTGAAGCTTTCTTT
TRBD2	TRBV2	TRBJ2-3	.	CASSDRTSIGTQYF	TGTGCCAGCAGTGACAGGACTAGTATCGGAACGCAGTATTTT
TRBD2	TRBV20-1	TRBJ2-1	few	CSAAGTRNEQFF	TGCAGTGCAGCCGGGACTAGAAATGAGCAGTTCTTC
.	TRBV28	TRBJ2-5	.	CASGGAPTYF	TGTGCCAGCGGGGGGGCGCCAACATACTTC